One sample yielded the 32 T cell receptor beta chains listed below, sequenced in a study of shared clonotypes between healthy human individuals. CD45RO-negative, CCR7-positively selected cells formed the naive CD8 fraction, excluding terminally differentiated effector memory CD45RA+ cells. The method was immunoSEQ multiplex PCR; TCRdb's version includes in-frame clones alone and lacks a portion of them. The repertoire has about 2,200,000 clones, more than 85% of them found once; the top ten carry roughly 1.8%. The sample comprised naive CD8+ T cells from PBMCs. Every receptor here comes from a man younger than 30 in good health. Some clones in this sample may be carry-over from other donors' samples.

V is TRBV9 and J is TRBJ2-1, with 8 positions matching TRBD1. There are 16 residues in the CDR3. V was pared by 3 bases and J by 5 bases, with 10 bases of the junction left unmatched. Germline assignment: CDR1 SGDLS and CDR2 YYNGEE. DNA for the CDR3: TGTGCCAGCAGCGAAGGGGACAGGACGAGGCACAATGAGCAGTTCTTC. This gives the protein CASSEGDRTRHNEQFF.

The chain is built from TRBV7-9 and TRBJ2-7; possibly TRBD2 for D (6 bases). From germline, CDR1 is SEHNR and CDR2 FQNEAQ (reference sequence). V gave up 8 bases and J gave up 3 bases, with 14 bases separating them. The CDR3 totals 13 residues. As DNA, the CDR3 is TGTGCCAGCCGATCCGGGACTTACTACGAGCAGTACTTC. It yields the protein CASRSGTYYEQYF. The variable domain in full, with the rest retrieved from reference TRBV7-9 and TRBJ2-7, is DTGVSQNPRHKITKRGQNVTFRCDPISEHNRLYWYRQTLGQGPEFLTYFQNEAQLEKSRLLSDRFSAERPKGSFSTLEIQRTEQGDSAMYLCASRSGTYYEQYFGPGTRLTVT.

This chain links TRBV5-1 with TRBJ1-3; D is ambiguous. V lost 0 bases and J 5 bases, leaving 3 bases between the germline ends. The CDR3 covers 12 residues. The V gene's germline CDR1 is SGHRS and CDR2 YFSETQ. CDR3: CASSLDRNTIYF. CDR3 in DNA: TGCGCCAGCAGCTTGGACAGAAACACCATATATTTT.

The gene calls are TRBV2 and TRBJ2-7; 7 bases are a match to TRBD2. The CDR3 runs 13 residues. CDR1 and CDR2 (germline): SNHLY, FYNNEI. After removal of 1 base from V and 6 bases from J, the junction contained 3 bases not matched to a gene. DNA for the CDR3: TGTGCCAGCAGTGAAGGGGGGGGGTCCGAGCAGTACTTC. It translates to CASSEGGGSEQYF. Full variable domain (remainder filled in from reference TRBV2 and TRBJ2-7): EPEVTQTPSHQVTQMGQEVILRCVPISNHLYFYWYRQILGQKVEFLVSFYNNEISEKSEIFDDQFSVERPDGSNFTLKIRSTKLEDSAMYFCASSEGGGSEQYFGPGTRLTVT.

The gene calls are TRBV4-1 and TRBJ1-2; 7 bases agree with TRBD1. Per the germline V gene, CDR1 is MGHRA and CDR2 is YSYEKL. Losses at the gene ends were 1 base for V and 4 bases for J; bases not matched to a gene: 3. The CDR3 covers 14 residues. The CDR3 DNA follows: TGCGCCAGCAGCCAAGTACAGGGGACCTATGGCTACACCTTC. This translates into CASSQVQGTYGYTF.

The rearrangement uses TRBV16 and TRBJ2-5, with a tentative D call TRBD2 (5 bases). Germline V gene lookup returns CDR1 KGHSY and CDR2 FQNENV. This CDR3 has 15 amino acids. The V end was cut by 0 bases, the J end by 5 bases, with 13 bases between. The DNA of the CDR3 is TGTGCCAGCAGCCAATCGACGGGATTGGCGGAGACCCAGTACTTC. Protein: CASSQSTGLAETQYF.

The genes are TRBV6-5 and TRBJ2-5; 7 positions match TRBD2. J gave up 0 bases and V 2 bases, and 3 bases lay outside the gene matches. The CDR3 totals 15 residues. Germline-derived CDR1 and CDR2 are MNHEY and SVGAGI. The CDR3 region is CASSYGGGYQETQYF. CDR3 nucleotides: TGTGCCAGCAGTTACGGGGGGGGGTACCAAGAGACCCAGTACTTC.

This chain links TRBV13 with TRBJ2-3; 14 bases map to TRBD2. V dropped 0 bases and J dropped 3; count of bases not matched to a gene: 2. The CDR3 length is 17 residues. The V gene's germline CDR1 is PRHDT and CDR2 FYEKMQ (reference sequence). The CDR3 coding sequence is TGTGCCAGCAGCTTAGGGACTAGCGGGAGGGTGACAGATACGCAGTATTTT. Amino acids: CASSLGTSGRVTDTQYF.

As to this clone: Additional DNA sequences in this sample encode the identical CDR3. The chain is built from TRBV4-1 and TRBJ1-2; D is unresolved. Germline CDR1 MGHRA, CDR2 YSYEKL. CDR3 length: 14 amino acids. V lost 3 bases, J lost 3 bases, and 11 bases lay in between. CDR3 bases: TGCGCCAGCAGCCAGGTCCCGGCTTACTATGGCTACACCTTC. Encoded protein: CASSQVPAYYGYTF.

The chain combines TRBV11-2 with TRBJ2-1, with 7 bases fitting TRBD1. Germline V gene lookup returns CDR1 SGHAT and CDR2 FQNNGV. The junction had 13 bases not matched to a gene; V was cut back by 5 bases and J by 15 bases. The CDR3 consists of 13 residues. The CDR3, as DNA: TGTGCCAGCAGCCGTTGGACTGACAGGGATGCGTTCTTC. It specifies CASSRWTDRDAFF.

The rearrangement joins TRBV6-1 to TRBJ2-7; 9 bases are shared with TRBD2. With V trimmed by 6 bases and J by 3 bases, 9 bases remained unmatched. The CDR3 loop spans 15 amino acids. From germline, CDR1 is MNHNS and CDR2 SASEGT. The CDR3 DNA reads as TGTGCCAGCAGGGCACCGGGACTAGCCTTCTACGAGCAGTACTTC. Translating gives CASRAPGLAFYEQYF.

This chain connects TRBV6-5 to TRBJ2-6, with D possibly being TRBD1 or TRBD2 (5 bases each). Trimming took off 6 bases at V and 5 bases at J, with 14 bases between the two ends. Germline assignment: CDR1 MNHEY and CDR2 SVGAGI. This CDR3 comprises 15 residues. CDR3 amino acids: CASSDIPGRANVLTF. The CDR3 DNA reads as TGTGCCAGCAGCGATATTCCGGGGCGGGCCAACGTCCTGACTTTC.

The rearrangement links TRBV6-5 to TRBJ1-3; 7 nucleotides match TRBD1. J lost 0 bases, V lost 5 bases, and 1 base had no gene match. The CDR3 spans 14 residues. CDR1 and CDR2 (germline): MNHEY, SVGAGI. The CDR3: CASSQGDSGNTIYF. The CDR3 region has the DNA TGTGCCAGCAGTCAGGGGGACTCTGGAAACACCATATATTTT.

The chain is built from TRBV19 and TRBJ2-1; D assignment may be TRBD1 or TRBD2 (6 bases each). The CDR3 runs to 14 residues. Trimming stripped 2 bases from V and 10 bases from J, with 15 bases between. CDR1 and CDR2 (germline): LNHDA, SQIVND (reference sequence). The CDR3 bases are TGTGCCAGTAGTATATCTTGGGGGGCCGAAGAGCAGTTCTTC. This codes for CASSISWGAEEQFF.

Turning to this clone: One junction end does not reproduce the germline sequence, and a read error may be involved. The genes are TRBV13 and TRBJ2-7; 7 bases are shared with TRBD2. This CDR3 is 12 amino acids long. CDR1 and CDR2 (germline): PRHDT, FYEKMQ (reference sequence). The CDR3 region has the DNA TGTGCCAGCAGCCCCAGGGAGGGCCCCGGGGACTTC. Its translation is CASSPREGPGDF. The entire variable domain, with the rest obtained from reference TRBV13 and TRBJ2-7, is as follows: AAGVIQSPRHLIKEKRETATLKCYPIPRHDTVYWYQQGPGQDPQFLISFYEKMQSDKGSIPDRFSAQQFSDYHSELNMSSLELGDSALYFCASSPREGPGDFGPGTRLTVT.

V gene TRBV19 combines with J gene TRBJ1-3; D gene unclear. V lost 8 bases to trimming and J lost 0 bases, with 11 bases between them. From germline, CDR1 is LNHDA and CDR2 SQIVND (reference sequence). This CDR3 is built from 14 residues. CDR3 sequence: CASGPAISGNTIYF. The DNA for the CDR3 is TGTGCCAGTGGGCCTGCAATCTCTGGAAACACCATATATTTT.

This rearrangement joins TRBV4-1 to TRBJ2-2; D possibly corresponds to TRBD2 (6 bases). V lost 1 base and J 5 bases, leaving 20 bases between the germline ends. The CDR3 runs to 18 residues. Germline V gene sequence: CDR1 MGHRA, CDR2 YSYEKL. This CDR3 is CASSQGGGVGFATGELFF. For the CDR3, the DNA is TGCGCCAGCAGCCAAGGAGGAGGGGTCGGGTTCGCAACCGGGGAGCTGTTTTTT.

The chain uses TRBV7-9 and TRBJ2-7; D not certain. V was trimmed by 4 bases and J by 2 bases, leaving 9 bases between them. This CDR3 contains 13 residues. In germline, CDR1 is SEHNR, CDR2 FQNEAQ (reference sequence). For the CDR3, the DNA is TGTGCCAGCAGCTCCGAATCCCCCTACGAGCAGTACTTC. Its protein is CASSSESPYEQYF. Full variable domain (missing parts from reference TRBV7-9 and TRBJ2-7): DTGVSQNPRHKITKRGQNVTFRCDPISEHNRLYWYRQTLGQGPEFLTYFQNEAQLEKSRLLSDRFSAERPKGSFSTLEIQRTEQGDSAMYLCASSSESPYEQYFGPGTRLTVT.

The chain joins TRBV7-8 to TRBJ2-7; D is uncertain. Germline V gene lookup returns CDR1 SGHVS and CDR2 FQNEAQ. The CDR3 extends over 12 amino acids. V was shortened by 5 bases and J by 2 bases, with 7 bases between the two germline ends. The CDR3 DNA reads TGTGCCAGCAGCCCGGATCCCTACGAGCAGTACTTC. It encodes CASSPDPYEQYF.

The J gene is TRBJ2-1, the V gene TRBV9; TRBD2 matches 10 bases. The CDR3 length is 15 residues. Unmatched junction bases numbered 2, after V lost 3 bases and J lost 2 bases. Per the germline V gene, CDR1 is SGDLS and CDR2 is YYNGEE. Here the CDR3 reads CASSDGTSAYNEQFF. Here the CDR3 DNA reads TGTGCCAGCAGCGACGGGACTAGCGCCTACAATGAGCAGTTCTTC.

This chain links TRBV27 with TRBJ2-7, with D hard to call. Between the trimmed V and J ends, which lost 1 base and 10 bases, there was a span of 20 bases. This CDR3 contains 15 residues. Germline-derived CDR1 and CDR2 are MNHEY and SMNVEV (reference sequence). Written as DNA, the CDR3 is TGTGCCAGCAGTTTATGGACCGTAGAGCCTACGAGACAGTACTTC. Translation gives CASSLWTVEPTRQYF.

The rearrangement joins TRBV5-1 to TRBJ2-3; TRBD2 matches 13 bases. The V and J ends lost 4 bases and 4 bases, in that order; junction bases with no gene match: 12. The CDR3 runs to 18 residues. Per the germline V gene, CDR1 is SGHRS and CDR2 is YFSETQ. The DNA of the CDR3 is TGCGCCAGCAGCCAGGGACTAGCGGGACCCCCCCGATCAGATACGCAGTATTTT. As protein: CASSQGLAGPPRSDTQYF.

The chain combines TRBV11-3 with TRBJ2-4, with 10 bases fitting TRBD1. There are 14 residues in the CDR3. Germline CDR1 and CDR2: SGHNT and YENEEA. The junction had 4 bases not matched to a gene; V was cut back by 4 bases and J by 7 bases. CDR3 DNA: TGTGCCAGCAGCTCCCCGGGACAGGGGAACATTCAGTACTTC. Its protein is CASSSPGQGNIQYF.

The rearrangement links TRBV13 to TRBJ2-3; possible D gene TRBD2, 5 bases. Germline V CDR1 and CDR2: PRHDT, FYEKMQ (reference sequence). CDR3 length equals 16 residues. Trimming took off 8 bases at V and 1 base at J, with 19 bases between the two ends. CDR3 amino acids: CASPPGRENGTDTQYF. The CDR3 nucleotides are TGTGCCAGCCCCCCGGGAAGGGAAAACGGCACAGATACGCAGTATTTT.

This rearrangement joins TRBV11-2 to TRBJ2-2, with 7 bases that match TRBD2. CDR3 length equals 17 residues. V lost 4 bases, J lost 0 bases, and 8 bases stayed unmatched. Germline values: CDR1 SGHAT, CDR2 FQNNGV. This chain's CDR3 is CASSWGGGSANTGELFF. Here the CDR3 DNA reads TGTGCCAGCAGCTGGGGGGGTGGTAGCGCGAACACCGGGGAGCTGTTTTTT.

This chain joins TRBV15 and TRBJ2-7, with D perhaps given as TRBD1 or TRBD2 (5 bases each). Deletions cut 5 bases from V and 4 bases from J, with 24 bases between. The germline V gene encodes CDR1 LNHNV and CDR2 YYDKDF (reference sequence). This CDR3 is built from 17 residues. Here the CDR3 DNA reads TGTGCCACCAGCTATAATCGGGACCCGACGTCTAAGTACGAGCAGTACTTC. It codes for CATSYNRDPTSKYEQYF.

The J gene is TRBJ2-7, the V gene TRBV2; D is possibly TRBD2 (5 bases). CDR3 size: 14 residues. V was cut by 6 bases and J by 5 bases, with 17 bases left in between. Looked up from germline, CDR1 is SNHLY and CDR2 is FYNNEI. CDR3 region: CASSAPLLVHEQYF. Here the CDR3 DNA reads TGTGCCAGCAGCGCGCCCCTACTAGTTCACGAGCAGTACTTC.

CDR3 nucleotide sequence: TGCGCCAGCAGCCAAGAAGGGAGTCCGAACGAGCAGTACTTC. Protein product: CASSQEGSPNEQYF. The V gene is TRBV4-1, the J gene TRBJ2-7; a possible D gene is TRBD2 (5 bases). Trimming pared 0 bases from V and 5 bases from J, leaving 11 bases between. The V gene's germline CDR1 is MGHRA and CDR2 YSYEKL. The CDR3 has 14 residues.

The chain carries TRBV6-1 and TRBJ2-1; D is uncertain. The germline V gene encodes CDR1 MNHNS and CDR2 SASEGT. V lost 6 bases and J lost 2, with 11 bases in between. The CDR3 loop spans 14 amino acids. CDR3 coding DNA: TGTGCCAGCAGCACTACCCTGCCCTACAATGAGCAGTTCTTC. Translated: CASSTTLPYNEQFF.

The CDR3 here is CASRETGVEQYF. In nucleotides, the CDR3 is TGTGCCAGCAGGGAGACAGGGGTCGAGCAGTACTTC. The chain uses TRBV6-6 and TRBJ2-7, with 8 bases identical to TRBD1. Trimming took 6 bases from V and 6 from J; bases not matched to a gene: 4. The germline gives CDR1 MNHNY, CDR2 SVGAGI (reference sequence). This CDR3 is 12 amino acids long.

A word on this clone: The sample holds other DNA sequences that translate to the same CDR3. The rearrangement uses TRBV7-8 and TRBJ2-1; maybe TRBD2 (6 bases). Germline values: CDR1 SGHVS, CDR2 FQNEAQ. Trimming took off 4 bases at V and 3 bases at J, with 10 bases between the two ends. CDR3 size: 14 residues. The CDR3: CASSSGGSYNEQFF. In DNA form, the CDR3 reads TGTGCCAGCAGCTCCGGAGGGAGCTACAATGAGCAGTTCTTC.

The V gene is TRBV27, the J gene TRBJ1-1; tentatively, D is TRBD1 (6 bases). The CDR3 extends over 15 amino acids. Germline V lookup: CDR1 MNHEY, CDR2 SMNVEV (reference sequence). Trimming took off 8 bases at V and 0 bases at J, with 16 bases between the two ends. This CDR3 is CASLAHQGMNTEAFF. CDR3 sequence (DNA): TGTGCCAGCCTAGCCCATCAGGGGATGAACACTGAAGCTTTCTTT.